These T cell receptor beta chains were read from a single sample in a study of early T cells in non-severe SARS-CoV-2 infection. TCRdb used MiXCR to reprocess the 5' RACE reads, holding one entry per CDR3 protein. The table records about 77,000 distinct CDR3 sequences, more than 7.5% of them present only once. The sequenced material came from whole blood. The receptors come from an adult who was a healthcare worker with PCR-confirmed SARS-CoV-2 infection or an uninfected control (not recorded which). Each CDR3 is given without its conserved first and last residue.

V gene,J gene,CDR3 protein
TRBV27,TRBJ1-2,ASSPSSSMAAT
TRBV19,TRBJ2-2,ASSISRGVELF
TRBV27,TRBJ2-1,ASSLGGRPGNEQF
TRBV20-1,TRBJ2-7,SARDGDAEQY
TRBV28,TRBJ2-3,ASRITGTSGPGGTQY
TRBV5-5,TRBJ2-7,ASSSVGDSAYEQY
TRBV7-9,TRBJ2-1,ASSFSGTTYNEQF
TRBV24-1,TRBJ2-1,ATSDGSLRGLGEQF
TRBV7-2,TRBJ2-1,ASSPGGGFNEQF
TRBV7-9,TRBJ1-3,ASSSRDRGGNTIY
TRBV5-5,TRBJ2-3,ASSWGLAGADTQY
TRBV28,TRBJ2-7,ASSLRHPYEQY
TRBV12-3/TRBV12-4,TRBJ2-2,ASSPQVVRELF
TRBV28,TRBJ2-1,ASTGWAYNEQF
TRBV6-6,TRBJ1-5,ASRVGGGNQPQH
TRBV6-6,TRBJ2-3,ASRRTGLSADTQY
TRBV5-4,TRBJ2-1,ASSLITSYNEQF
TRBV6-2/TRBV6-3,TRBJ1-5,ASSLMGQINQPQH
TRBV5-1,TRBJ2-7,ASSAGDRGINEQY